This paragraph covers one TCR beta chain sequence. The assay was immunoSEQ multiplex PCR, and TCRdb's table has in-frame clones only and misses some. The table includes about 80,000 clones, around 83% detected once. This sample is part of a study of blood T cell repertoires in COVID-19. Study details: T cells, B-cell-depleted T cells, or PBMCs provided the cDNA or gDNA that served as material.

The V gene end was trimmed by 5 bases and the J gene end by 5 bases; junction bases not matched to a gene: 8. CDR3 length: 16 amino acids. In germline, CDR1 is SGHAT, CDR2 FQNNGV. The sequenced sample consisted of peripheral blood. The clonotype was recovered from a man at least 80 years old with active or convalescent COVID-19. This chain links TRBV11-2 with TRBJ2-7; the match to TRBD2 covers 14 bases. The CDR3 DNA reads TGTGCCAGCAGCCCACGACTAGCGGGAGGGCTAGACGAGCAGTACTTC. Its protein is CASSPRLAGGLDEQYF.